The 20 T cell receptor beta chains given below trace back to one sample, sequenced in a study of naive and memory T cell subsets. General study results and limits: Especially in CD8 cells, naive repertoires contained a few larger clonotypes, possibly CD45RA-re-expressing memory cells.

Both TRBC1 and TRBC2 were covered by a beta constant-region primer of two equimolar oligonucleotides. Nested alpha and beta constant-region primers with the SP2 primer drove four PCR rounds on ligated cDNA. MiXCR was run by TCRdb on the UMI-ligation and nested PCR reads, yielding one entry per CDR3 protein. The data contain about 100,000 distinct CDR3 sequences, about 15% of them seen just once; the ten biggest clones take up 2.5% to 3.5%. Antigens for these TCRs are unknown. Sequencing was performed on naive CD8+ T cells from blood. The receptors were gathered from a human donor in good health.

This chain connects TRBV7-9 to TRBJ2-7; 9 bases align to TRBD2. This CDR3 comprises 19 residues. From germline, CDR1 is SEHNR and CDR2 FQNEAQ (reference sequence). Losses at the gene ends were 5 bases for V and 2 bases for J; bases not matched to a gene: 19. For the CDR3, the DNA is TGTGCCAGCAGCCCCACCGGGACTAGCCCCGATTTCCCCACCTACGAGCAGTACTTC. Translating gives CASSPTGTSPDFPTYEQYF.

This rearrangement joins TRBV14 to TRBJ2-3, with D tentatively TRBD2 (6 bases). V was pared by 1 base and J by 0 bases, with 11 bases between. From germline, CDR1 is SGHDN and CDR2 FVKESK. The CDR3 extends over 16 amino acids. CDR3 bases: TGTGCCAGCAGCCAAGGAATCGGAGGGAGCACAGATACGCAGTATTTT. Residues: CASSQGIGGSTDTQYF.

The chain combines TRBV5-1 with TRBJ1-1; 8 nucleotides match TRBD1. This CDR3 is 13 amino acids long. The germline V gene encodes CDR1 SGHRS and CDR2 YFSETQ. J lost 6 bases, V lost 6 bases, and 7 bases had no gene match. In DNA form, the CDR3 reads TGCGCCAGCACCGGACAGGGAGTGCCTGAAGCTTTCTTT. As protein: CASTGQGVPEAFF.

The sample holds a few counts of this clonotype. The chain recombines TRBV6-6 with TRBJ2-7; D remains ambiguous. The length of the CDR3 is 13 residues. CDR1 is MNHNY and CDR2 is SVGAGI in the germline V gene (reference sequence). V lost 7 bases and J 9 bases, leaving 19 bases between the germline ends. Written as DNA, the CDR3 is TGTGCCAGCACCGCCGGCGGTTTTTCAGGGCAGTACTTC. Its translation is CASTAGGFSGQYF.

Concerning this clonotype itself: A clone one base away is much larger, so this may be a read error. The chain joins TRBV20-1 to TRBJ1-1; D is ambiguous. This CDR3 is built from 16 residues. Germline CDR1 and CDR2: DFQATT and SNEGSKA (reference sequence). CDR3 loop: CSARDNKAPRNTEDFF. CDR3 DNA: TGCAGTGCTAGAGATAATAAGGCTCCCAGGAACACTGAAGATTTCTTT.

The V gene is TRBV4-3, the J gene TRBJ2-7; D gene unclear. Germline-derived CDR1 and CDR2 are LGHNA and YSLEER. This CDR3 spans 14 amino acids. V gave up 1 base and J gave up 0 bases, with 7 bases separating them. CDR3 bases: TGCGCCAGCAGCCAAGCGGTCGGCTCCTACGAGCAGTACTTC. Residues: CASSQAVGSYEQYF.

This clonotype was detected a few times. The chain uses TRBV12-3 or TRBV12-4 and TRBJ1-1; D not certain. The CDR3 totals 11 residues. V lost 6 bases and J 9 bases, leaving 11 bases between the germline ends. The CDR3 sequence: CASRDVAQAFF. The CDR3 DNA is TGTGCCAGCAGGGACGTTGCCCAAGCTTTCTTT.

The table lists this clonotype with many counts. The chain uses TRBV27 and TRBJ1-4; no firm D call. Germline loops: CDR1 MNHEY, CDR2 SMNVEV (reference sequence). V was cut by 10 bases and J by 0 bases, with 12 bases left in between. The CDR3 covers 14 residues. This CDR3 reads CATSGPATNEKLFF. CDR3 coding DNA: TGTGCCACAAGTGGTCCGGCAACTAATGAAAAACTGTTTTTT.

The sample holds a few counts of this clonotype. The chain's CDR3 is CSVTWVRPGNTEAFF. CDR3 DNA: TGCAGCGTTACGTGGGTTAGACCGGGGAACACTGAAGCTTTCTTT. The chain carries TRBV29-1 and TRBJ1-1; D not resolved. The CDR3 length is 15 residues. Germline CDR1 SQVTM, CDR2 ANQGSEA. V gave up 5 bases and J gave up 1 base, with 17 bases separating them.

The chain recombines TRBV7-6 with TRBJ2-1; 7 nucleotides match TRBD2. In germline, CDR1 is SGHVS, CDR2 FNYEAQ. Trimming at V came to 3 bases and at J to 7 bases, leaving 3 bases not matched to a gene. The CDR3 length is 13 residues. The CDR3 coding sequence is TGTGCCAGCAGCTTGGCGGGGGTAAATGAGCAGTTCTTC. Its translation: CASSLAGVNEQFF. Supplemented by reference TRBV7-6 and TRBJ2-1, the full variable domain reads GAGVSQSPRYKVTKRGQDVALRCDPISGHVSLYWYRQALGQGPEFLTYFNYEAQQDKSGLPNDRFSAERPEGSISTLTIQRTEQRDSAMYRCASSLAGVNEQFFGPGTRLTVL.

This chain uses TRBV5-4 with TRBJ1-2, with D unresolved. V dropped 4 bases and J dropped 0 bases, with 16 bases sitting between them. This CDR3 has 16 amino acids. Germline CDR1 is SGHNT and CDR2 is YYREEE (reference sequence). This CDR3 is CASSPAQPPPNYGYTF. The DNA of the CDR3 is TGTGCCAGCAGCCCCGCCCAGCCTCCACCTAACTATGGCTACACCTTC.

This clonotype was detected only once. This chain connects TRBV15 to TRBJ1-1; D remains unclear. Germline values: CDR1 LNHNV, CDR2 YYDKDF (reference sequence). The CDR3 length is 13 residues. V was shortened by 1 base and J by 4 bases, with 7 bases between the two germline ends. In DNA, the CDR3 is TGTGCCACCAGCAGAGGGAGGGCCACTGAAGCTTTCTTT. It is translated as CATSRGRATEAFF.

This clonotype was seen more than once but under ten times. This chain's CDR3 is CASSLGGSRGRYEQYF. The CDR3 DNA reads as TGCGCCAGCAGCTTGGGAGGTTCCCGGGGCCGCTACGAGCAGTACTTC. V is TRBV5-1 and J is TRBJ2-7; D may be TRBD1 or TRBD2 (5 bases each). Germline CDR1 SGHRS, CDR2 YFSETQ. V lost 0 bases and J 3 bases, leaving 16 bases between the germline ends. The length of the CDR3 is 16 residues.

This clonotype was counted a few times. The chain uses TRBV7-9 and TRBJ2-3; no clear D. There are 13 residues in the CDR3. The germline V gene has CDR1 SEHNR and CDR2 FQNEAQ (reference sequence). V dropped 9 bases and J dropped 0 bases, with 10 bases sitting between them. The CDR3 reads CASAGASTDTQYF. In DNA, the CDR3 is TGTGCCAGTGCCGGAGCTAGCACAGATACGCAGTATTTT.

The chain joins TRBV27 to TRBJ2-5; 13 bases are a match to TRBD2. CDR3 size: 17 residues. With V trimmed by 5 bases and J by 5 bases, 11 bases remained unmatched. CDR1 is MNHEY, CDR2 SMNVEV, per germline (reference sequence). The DNA for the CDR3 is TGTGCCAGCAGTCCCGGGACTAGCGGGACCTACCGGGAGACCCAGTACTTC. Its protein is CASSPGTSGTYRETQYF.

This chain connects TRBV30 to TRBJ1-5; TRBD1 is a possible D gene (6 bases). The germline CDR1 and CDR2 sequences are GTSNPN and SVGIG (reference sequence). Trimming took 5 bases from V and 0 from J, leaving 8 bases between them. The CDR3 covers 13 residues. The CDR3: CAWAQGSNQPQHF. CDR3 DNA: TGTGCCTGGGCACAGGGTAGCAATCAGCCCCAGCATTTT.

This clonotype was seen ten or more times. The gene calls are TRBV7-3 and TRBJ2-5; D is possibly TRBD2 (7 bases). CDR1 is SGHTA, CDR2 FQGTGA, per germline. The CDR3 is made up of 14 amino acids. V shed 1 base and J shed 5 bases, with 11 bases lying between them. The CDR3 sequence is CASSLNGGGETQYF. The DNA of the CDR3 is TGTGCCAGCAGCTTAAATGGCGGGGGCGAGACCCAGTACTTC.

The sample holds a few counts of this clonotype. The CDR3 sequence: CASSSGRGREQYF. The CDR3 nucleotides are TGCGCCAGCAGCTCTGGACGGGGGCGGGAGCAGTACTTC. This chain links TRBV5-1 with TRBJ2-7; D tentatively fits TRBD1 or TRBD2 (6 bases each). Germline V lookup: CDR1 SGHRS, CDR2 YFSETQ. This CDR3 is 13 amino acids long. V was trimmed by 3 bases and J by 7 bases, leaving 14 bases between them.

This clonotype has a handful of counts. V is TRBV7-9 and J is TRBJ2-7; D is possibly TRBD2 (5 bases). This CDR3 comprises 12 residues. Germline V CDR1 and CDR2: SEHNR, FQNEAQ (reference sequence). Trimming took 5 bases from V and 6 from J, leaving 11 bases between them. The CDR3: CASSPRAGEQYF. CDR3 DNA sequence: TGTGCCAGCAGCCCAAGGGCGGGCGAGCAGTACTTC.

This clonotype was seen repeatedly, ten times or more. V gene TRBV4-3 combines with J gene TRBJ2-5, with a tentative D call TRBD1 (7 bases). V was cut by 0 bases and J by 4 bases, with 15 bases left in between. Per germline, CDR1 LGHNA and CDR2 YSLEER. The CDR3 covers 16 residues. The CDR3 sequence is CASSQELFQGGETQYF. CDR3 sequence (DNA): TGCGCCAGCAGCCAAGAATTATTCCAGGGGGGAGAGACCCAGTACTTC.